This paragraph reports one T cell receptor beta chain. What it binds is unknown. Trimming removed 1 base from V and 6 bases from J, with 3 bases in between. Germline CDR1 MDHEN, CDR2 SYDVKM. The CDR3 totals 12 residues. The data originate from a study of shared clonotypes between healthy human individuals. The study, taken as a whole, reports: The sharing of 4% to 5.5% of naive CD4 clonotypes was seen across a handful of donors.

Assay used: immunoSEQ multiplex PCR; TCRdb lists only in-frame clones, some missing. The sample lists 300,000 to 400,000 clones, less than 75% occurring once. The receptor was derived from a man in his thirties or forties in good health. What was sequenced was memory CD4+ T cells sorted from blood. Subset specified: CD45RA-negative fraction. The chain links TRBV28 to TRBJ1-4; D remains unclear. As DNA, the CDR3 is TGTGCCAGCAGTTTATTGTATGAAAAACTGTTTTTT. Translating gives CASSLLYEKLFF.